This is a list of T cell receptor beta chains from one sample in a study of blood T cell repertoires in COVID-19. The assay was immunoSEQ multiplex PCR, and TCRdb's table has in-frame clones only and misses some. This table has around 180,000 clones, 60% to 80% appearing once. The sample consisted of peripheral blood. Receptors originate from a man aged 55 to 70 with active or convalescent COVID-19. Each CDR3 is given with its conserved first and last residue. The order of the fields is CDR3 protein, CDR3 DNA, V gene, J gene, clone size, D gene. D genes are given only for firm matches. Where a row states a size, it is once, few, many or the class of an expanded clone; other rows omit it.

CDR3aa: CASSLTRDRGLNTF
CDR3nt: TGTGCCAGCAGCTTAACTAGGGACAGGGGTTTGAACACCTTC
v_gene: TRBV7-3
j_gene: TRBJ1-2
abundance: .
d_gene: TRBD1

CDR3aa: CAWSSQGGYTF
CDR3nt: TGTGCCTGGAGTAGCCAGGGTGGCTACACCTTC
v_gene: TRBV30
j_gene: TRBJ1-2
abundance: few
d_gene: .

CDR3aa: CASSSQAGEVNEQFF
CDR3nt: TGTGCCAGCAGTTCTCAAGCGGGAGAGGTGAATGAGCAGTTCTTC
v_gene: TRBV7-3
j_gene: TRBJ2-1
abundance: .
d_gene: TRBD2

CDR3aa: CASKERGNTGELFF
CDR3nt: TGTGCCAGCAAGGAGCGGGGGAACACCGGGGAGCTGTTTTTT
v_gene: TRBV7-2
j_gene: TRBJ2-2
abundance: .
d_gene: TRBD2

CDR3aa: CASSPGLAGGSYNEQFF
CDR3nt: TGTGCCAGCAGCCCAGGACTAGCGGGAGGATCCTACAATGAGCAGTTCTTC
v_gene: TRBV5-6
j_gene: TRBJ2-1
abundance: .
d_gene: TRBD2

CDR3aa: CACTGRTGANTGELFF
CDR3nt: TGTGCCTGTACGGGGAGGACAGGGGCGAACACCGGGGAGCTGTTTTTT
v_gene: TRBV30
j_gene: TRBJ2-2
abundance: .
d_gene: TRBD1

CDR3aa: CASGLDFIDEQFF
CDR3nt: TGTGCTAGTGGTTTGGACTTCATCGATGAGCAGTTCTTC
v_gene: TRBV12-5
j_gene: TRBJ2-1
abundance: .
d_gene: .

CDR3aa: CASGLAGTARTGGELFF
CDR3nt: TGTGCTAGTGGTTTGGCCGGGACAGCGCGGACGGGCGGGGAGCTGTTTTTT
v_gene: TRBV12-5
j_gene: TRBJ2-2
abundance: .
d_gene: TRBD1

CDR3aa: CASSKEKGSVDNSPLHF
CDR3nt: TGTGCCAGCAGCAAAGAGAAGGGGTCGGTTGATAATTCACCCCTCCACTTT
v_gene: TRBV21-1
j_gene: TRBJ1-6
abundance: .
d_gene: .

CDR3aa: CASSLNPKPLYDYGYTF
CDR3nt: TGTGCCAGCAGCTTAAACCCCAAACCGCTCTACGACTATGGCTACACCTTC
v_gene: TRBV11-3
j_gene: TRBJ1-2
abundance: .
d_gene: .

CDR3aa: CASSLRTASYEQYF
CDR3nt: TGCGCCAGCAGCTTGCGGACAGCTTCCTACGAGCAGTACTTC
v_gene: TRBV5-1
j_gene: TRBJ2-7
abundance: .
d_gene: .

CDR3aa: CASSLWGQGSGELFF
CDR3nt: TGTGCCAGCAGCTTATGGGGACAGGGCTCCGGGGAGCTGTTTTTT
v_gene: TRBV7-2
j_gene: TRBJ2-2
abundance: .
d_gene: TRBD1

CDR3aa: CASSSKTGGDYGYTF
CDR3nt: TGTGCCAGCAGCAGCAAGACAGGGGGTGATTATGGCTACACCTTC
v_gene: TRBV5-6
j_gene: TRBJ1-2
abundance: .
d_gene: TRBD1

CDR3aa: CASSTRQGGYNEQFF
CDR3nt: TGTGCCAGCAGTACACGACAGGGAGGCTACAATGAGCAGTTCTTC
v_gene: TRBV27
j_gene: TRBJ2-1
abundance: .
d_gene: .

CDR3aa: CASSSGYEQYF
CDR3nt: TGTGCCAGCAGCTCAGGCTACGAGCAGTACTTC
v_gene: TRBV11-2
j_gene: TRBJ2-7
abundance: .
d_gene: .

CDR3aa: CAISVSGSNSNQPQHF
CDR3nt: TGTGCCATCAGTGTTAGCGGGTCAAATAGCAATCAGCCCCAGCATTTT
v_gene: TRBV10-3
j_gene: TRBJ1-5
abundance: .
d_gene: .

CDR3aa: CASSLRALLAREQYF
CDR3nt: TGCGCCAGCAGCCTGAGGGCCCTTCTCGCTCGGGAGCAGTACTTC
v_gene: TRBV5-1
j_gene: TRBJ2-7
abundance: .
d_gene: .

CDR3aa: CASAIGVTSGKLAFF
CDR3nt: TGTGCTAGCGCGATCGGAGTGACTAGCGGGAAGTTGGCGTTCTTC
v_gene: TRBV2
j_gene: TRBJ2-1
abundance: .
d_gene: TRBD2

CDR3aa: CASSRRVYNEQFF
CDR3nt: TGTGCCAGCAGTCGTCGGGTCTACAATGAGCAGTTCTTC
v_gene: TRBV27
j_gene: TRBJ2-1
abundance: many
d_gene: .

CDR3aa: CASRRDRGYGYTF
CDR3nt: TGTGCCAGCAGGCGGGACAGGGGATATGGCTACACCTTC
v_gene: TRBV5-4
j_gene: TRBJ1-2
abundance: .
d_gene: TRBD1

CDR3aa: CASSQPGTANYEQYF
CDR3nt: TGTGCCAGCAGCCAGCCCGGGACAGCGAACTACGAGCAGTACTTC
v_gene: TRBV14
j_gene: TRBJ2-7
abundance: .
d_gene: TRBD1

CDR3aa: CASSPAGVETQYF
CDR3nt: TGTGCCAGCAGCCCGGCGGGAGTAGAGACCCAGTACTTC
v_gene: TRBV3-1/TRBV3-2
j_gene: TRBJ2-5
abundance: .
d_gene: TRBD2

CDR3aa: CASIAQSDTQYF
CDR3nt: TGTGCCAGCATCGCCCAGTCAGATACGCAGTATTTT
v_gene: TRBV28
j_gene: TRBJ2-3
abundance: .
d_gene: .

CDR3aa: CSGGLARNEQFF
CDR3nt: TGCAGCGGGGGACTCGCGAGGAATGAGCAGTTCTTC
v_gene: TRBV29-1
j_gene: TRBJ2-1
abundance: .
d_gene: .

CDR3aa: CASIPNRGSSYNEQFF
CDR3nt: TGTGCCAGCATCCCAAACAGGGGATCCTCCTACAATGAGCAGTTCTTC
v_gene: TRBV28
j_gene: TRBJ2-1
abundance: .
d_gene: TRBD1

CDR3aa: CASSVLGAHDEQFF
CDR3nt: TGTGCCAGCAGCGTACTGGGGGCGCACGATGAGCAGTTCTTC
v_gene: TRBV9
j_gene: TRBJ2-1
abundance: once
d_gene: .

CDR3aa: CASSADRGYWGRTDTQYF
CDR3nt: TGTGCCAGCAGCGCCGACCGGGGGTATTGGGGGAGAACAGATACGCAGTATTTT
v_gene: TRBV7-6
j_gene: TRBJ2-3
abundance: .
d_gene: .

CDR3aa: CASSGRAGGRDTQYF
CDR3nt: TGTGCCAGCAGTGGGCGTGCGGGAGGGCGTGATACGCAGTATTTT
v_gene: TRBV2
j_gene: TRBJ2-3
abundance: .
d_gene: TRBD2

CDR3aa: CASSLGRVDEKLFF
CDR3nt: TGCGCCAGCAGCTTGGGACGGGTTGATGAAAAACTGTTTTTT
v_gene: TRBV5-1
j_gene: TRBJ1-4
abundance: once
d_gene: .

CDR3aa: CASSFQLDTQYF
CDR3nt: TGTGCCAGCAGTTTCCAGTTAGATACGCAGTATTTT
v_gene: TRBV12-3/TRBV12-4
j_gene: TRBJ2-3
abundance: .
d_gene: .

CDR3aa: CASSRGTHEQYF
CDR3nt: TGTGCCAGCAGTAGGGGCACCCACGAGCAGTACTTC
v_gene: TRBV27
j_gene: TRBJ2-7
abundance: .
d_gene: .

CDR3aa: CASSSRGGENTEAFF
CDR3nt: TGTGCCAGCAGCTCCCGAGGGGGCGAGAACACTGAAGCTTTCTTT
v_gene: TRBV11-2
j_gene: TRBJ1-1
abundance: .
d_gene: TRBD1

CDR3aa: CASSSLLYEQYF
CDR3nt: TGTGCCAGCTCATCCTTACTCTACGAGCAGTACTTC
v_gene: TRBV18
j_gene: TRBJ2-7
abundance: .
d_gene: .